The next 20 T cell receptor beta chains were all read from a single sample in a study of radiotherapy plus CTLA-4 blockade in lung cancer. Measured with immunoSEQ multiplex PCR; TCRdb has only the in-frame clones, and not every one. This sample has 70,000 to 95,000 clones, with over 75% found just once. The specimen was peripheral blood, collected from a patient treated with radiotherapy plus ipilimumab. These receptors all stem from a human donor with non-small cell lung cancer that progressed on radiotherapy plus ipilimumab.

This chain uses TRBV5-6 with TRBJ1-5; D uncertain. The CDR3 is 12 amino acids. V lost 4 bases to trimming and J lost 3 bases, with 5 bases between them. Germline V gene sequence: CDR1 SGHDT, CDR2 YYEEEE. CDR3 region: CASSATNQPQHF. CDR3 coding DNA: TGTGCCAGCAGCGCAACCAATCAGCCCCAGCATTTT.

J is TRBJ1-5 and V is TRBV28, with D perhaps matching TRBD1 (5 bases). The germline gives CDR1 MDHEN, CDR2 SYDVKM. CDR3 length: 16 residues. The ends were cut back, 5 bases at V and 7 bases at J, with 21 bases in the middle. CDR3 coding DNA: TGTGCCAGCAGTCCTAGGACCTGGGGAGGGGAGCAGCCCCAGCATTTT. Its translation: CASSPRTWGGEQPQHF.

As concerns this clone: The sample carries other DNA sequences with the same CDR3. V and J are TRBV18 and TRBJ1-5; perhaps TRBD1 as D (5 bases). This CDR3 comprises 13 residues. V lost 5 bases, J lost 1 base, and 6 bases lay in between. The germline V gene encodes CDR1 KGHSH and CDR2 LQKENI. The CDR3 coding sequence is TGTGCCAGCTCAAGGGACAGCAATCAGCCCCAGCATTTT. Translating gives CASSRDSNQPQHF.

The V gene is TRBV10-3, the J gene TRBJ2-7, with 8 bases fitting TRBD1. This CDR3 spans 12 amino acids. Trimming cost V 8 bases and J 5 bases; bases outside gene matches: 5. The V gene's germline CDR1 is ENHRY and CDR2 SYGVKD. The CDR3 protein is CAISGQGDEQYF. CDR3 bases: TGTGCCATCTCCGGACAGGGTGACGAGCAGTACTTC.

The chain uses TRBV4-1 and TRBJ2-4; 7 bases are shared with TRBD1. The germline V gene encodes CDR1 MGHRA and CDR2 YSYEKL. CDR3 length equals 16 residues. V was clipped by 0 bases and J by 1 base; unmatched bases: 3. In DNA form, the CDR3 reads TGCGCCAGCAGCCAAGAAGAACAGGGGGCCAAAAACATTCAGTACTTC. It codes for CASSQEEQGAKNIQYF.

This clone was seen a few times. At the DNA level, this CDR3 is encoded by other sequences in the same sample as well. The chain has TRBV9 and TRBJ2-7; D is tentatively TRBD1 or TRBD2 (5 bases each). CDR3 size: 14 residues. CDR1 SGDLS and CDR2 YYNGEE come from the germline V gene. V gave up 0 bases and J gave up 0 bases, with 7 bases separating them. The CDR3 loop is CASSVEGSSYEQYF. Here the CDR3 DNA reads TGTGCCAGCAGCGTAGAGGGGAGCTCCTACGAGCAGTACTTC.

The chain couples TRBV7-9 to TRBJ2-7; 7 bases are shared with TRBD1. The V and J ends lost 5 bases and 1 base, in that order; junction bases with no gene match: 5. Germline values: CDR1 SEHNR, CDR2 FQNEAQ (reference sequence). The CDR3 runs 14 residues. CDR3 in DNA: TGTGCCAGCAGCCCCCGACAGGGTTCCTACGAGCAGTACTTC. As protein: CASSPRQGSYEQYF.

The chain employs TRBV7-9 and TRBJ2-5, with 9 nucleotides matching TRBD2. There are 13 residues in the CDR3. Germline CDR1 reads SEHNR; CDR2 reads FQNEAQ (reference sequence). Germline trimming cut 5 bases from V and 5 bases from J; bases unmatched to any gene: 3. CDR3 in amino acids: CASSRGGAETQYF. In DNA, the CDR3 is TGTGCCAGCAGCCGCGGGGGGGCGGAGACCCAGTACTTC. The entire variable domain, with the rest obtained from reference TRBV7-9 and TRBJ2-5, is as follows: DTGVSQNPRHKITKRGQNVTFRCDPISEHNRLYWYRQTLGQGPEFLTYFQNEAQLEKSRLLSDRFSAERPKGSFSTLEIQRTEQGDSAMYLCASSRGGAETQYFGPGTRLLVL.

V gene TRBV19 combines with J gene TRBJ1-1, with D possibly TRBD1 on 6 matching bases. The CDR3 sequence is 13 residues long. V lost 6 bases and J lost 3, with 11 bases in between. Per the germline V gene, CDR1 is LNHDA and CDR2 is SQIVND (reference sequence). The CDR3 loop reads CASRETGYTEAFF. DNA for the CDR3: TGTGCCAGTAGAGAGACAGGCTACACTGAAGCTTTCTTT.

Details on this clone: An end of the junction differs from the germline gene, which may be a read error. V is TRBV5-6 and J is TRBJ2-5, with 8 bases lining up with TRBD1. The CDR3 consists of 14 residues. The germline CDR1 and CDR2 sequences are SGHDT and YYEEEE. This CDR3 reads CASSVQGAQKTQYF. For the CDR3, the DNA is TGTGCCAGCAGCGTGCAGGGGGCCCAAAAGACCCAGTACTTC.

The chain uses TRBV11-3 and TRBJ2-2; the match to TRBD1 covers 7 bases. The CDR3 consists of 16 residues. V lost 6 bases to trimming and J lost 4 bases; unmatched junction nucleotides: 11. Germline CDR1 and CDR2: SGHNT and YENEEA. CDR3: CASSGPDRAGTGELFF. The CDR3 DNA follows: TGTGCCAGCAGTGGACCCGACAGGGCGGGCACCGGGGAGCTGTTTTTT.

This chain connects TRBV5-5 to TRBJ1-3, with D maybe TRBD1 (5 bases). V was clipped by 6 bases and J by 0 bases, with 10 bases between them. This CDR3 spans 14 amino acids. The V gene's germline CDR1 is SGHKS and CDR2 YYEKEE (reference sequence). CDR3 sequence: CASTTGSSGNTIYF. Written as DNA, the CDR3 is TGTGCCAGCACCACAGGAAGCTCTGGAAACACCATATATTTT. The full variable domain, rest sourced from reference TRBV5-5 and TRBJ1-3, is DAGVTQSPTHLIKTRGQQVTLRCSPISGHKSVSWYQQVLGQGPQFIFQYYEKEERGRGNFPDRFSARQFPNYSSELNVNALLLGDSALYLCASTTGSSGNTIYFGEGSWLTVV.

Notes on this clone: One junction end disagrees with the germline gene, perhaps due to a read error. Distinct nucleotide sequences in the sample also encode this CDR3. The J gene is TRBJ1-2, the V gene TRBV5-1; 8 nucleotides match TRBD1. The CDR3 contains 15 residues. Germline lookup yields CDR1 SGHRS and CDR2 YFSETQ. CDR3 region: CASSLGRGQNYGYTF. In nucleotides, the CDR3 is TGCGCTAGCAGCTTAGGCAGGGGGCAGAACTATGGCTACACCTTC.

The rearrangement uses TRBV5-1 and TRBJ2-3; perhaps TRBD2 as D (5 bases). The CDR3 totals 14 residues. Germline loops: CDR1 SGHRS, CDR2 YFSETQ. Trimming cost V 2 bases and J 1 base, with 8 bases left between them. The CDR3 reads CASSLKGGTDTQYF. The CDR3 coding sequence is TGCGCCAGCAGCTTAAAGGGAGGCACAGATACGCAGTATTTT.

This clone came up once. The V gene is TRBV5-4, the J gene TRBJ2-1, with 11 bases lining up with TRBD1. Germline lookup yields CDR1 SGHNT and CDR2 YYREEE (reference sequence). The V and J ends lost 0 bases and 6 bases, in that order; junction bases with no gene match: 14. The CDR3 runs 19 residues. The CDR3 reads CASSLVGRSGTGGGNEQFF. The CDR3, as DNA: TGTGCCAGCAGCTTGGTGGGCCGGAGCGGGACAGGGGGAGGCAATGAGCAGTTCTTC.

The chain recombines TRBV4-1 with TRBJ2-3; no firm D call. Germline loops: CDR1 MGHRA, CDR2 YSYEKL. Trimming removed 1 base from V and 3 bases from J, with 5 bases in between. There are 13 residues in the CDR3. The CDR3 protein is CASSQVGTDTQYF. The CDR3 DNA reads as TGCGCCAGCAGCCAAGTGGGGACAGATACGCAGTATTTT.

V and J are TRBV5-4 and TRBJ2-1, with 10 bases aligning to TRBD2. CDR1 is SGHNT, CDR2 YYREEE, per germline (reference sequence). This CDR3 comprises 14 residues. The trim removed 7 bases at V and 6 bases at J, leaving 7 bases unmatched. CDR3 region: CASLSGGGLNEQFF. The CDR3 DNA reads as TGTGCCAGCCTCAGCGGGGGGGGCCTCAATGAGCAGTTCTTC.

V is TRBV21-1 and J is TRBJ1-1; the table's D call TRBD1 went unverified against the DNA. TRBV21-1 is marked as a pseudogene. The CDR3 is 14 residues long. Written as DNA, the CDR3 is TGTGCCAGCAGCAAGGAAGACAGGGGGCGCCCGGCTTTCTTT. Its translation is CASSKEDRGRPAFF.

The rearrangement uses TRBV7-9 and TRBJ2-1; a possible D gene is TRBD2 (6 bases). Trimming stripped 5 bases from V and 0 bases from J, with 11 bases between. Germline loops: CDR1 SEHNR, CDR2 FQNEAQ (reference sequence). The length of the CDR3 is 15 residues. DNA for the CDR3: TGTGCCAGCAGCCACGACGGGGGCTCCTACAATGAGCAGTTCTTC. The encoded protein is CASSHDGGSYNEQFF.

The rearrangement uses TRBV27 and TRBJ1-6, with D possibly being TRBD1 (6 bases). This CDR3 is 18 amino acids long. The V and J ends lost 0 bases and 0 bases respectively, with 12 bases between them. CDR1 MNHEY and CDR2 SMNVEV come from the germline V gene (reference sequence). CDR3 sequence: CASSLSGPRGSYNSPLHF. The CDR3 bases are TGTGCCAGCAGTTTATCGGGCCCCAGGGGCTCCTATAATTCACCCCTCCACTTT.